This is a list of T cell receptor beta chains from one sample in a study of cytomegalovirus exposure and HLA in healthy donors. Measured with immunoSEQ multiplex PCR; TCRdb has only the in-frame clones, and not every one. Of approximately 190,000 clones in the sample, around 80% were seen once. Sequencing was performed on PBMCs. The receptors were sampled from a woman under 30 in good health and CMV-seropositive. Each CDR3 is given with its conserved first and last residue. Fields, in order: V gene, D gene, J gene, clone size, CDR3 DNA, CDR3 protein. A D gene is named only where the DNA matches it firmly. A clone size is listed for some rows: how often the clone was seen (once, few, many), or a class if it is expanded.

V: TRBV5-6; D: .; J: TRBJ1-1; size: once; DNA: TGTGCCAGCAGGGGACAAAGGAACACTGAAGCTTTCTTT; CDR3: CASRGQRNTEAFF
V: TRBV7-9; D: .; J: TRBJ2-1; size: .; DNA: TGTGCCAGCAGCTTTTTAGACAATGAGCAGTTCTTC; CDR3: CASSFLDNEQFF
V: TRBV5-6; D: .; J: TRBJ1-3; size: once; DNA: TGTGCCAGCAGCCGGGGGGCAGAGATTTATCTCTCTGGAAACACCATATATTTT; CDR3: CASSRGAEIYLSGNTIYF
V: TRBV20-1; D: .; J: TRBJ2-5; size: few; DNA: TGCAGCCCCCTAGCGCGAGAGACCCAGTACTTC; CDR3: CSPLARETQYF
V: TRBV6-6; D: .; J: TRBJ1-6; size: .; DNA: TGTGCCAGCAGAAAGCCAGGTGGAAATAATTCACCCCTCCACTTT; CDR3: CASRKPGGNNSPLHF
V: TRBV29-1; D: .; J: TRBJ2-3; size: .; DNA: TGCAGCGTTGAGGGCGCCTGGGAGCAAGGAGATACGCAGTATTTT; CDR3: CSVEGAWEQGDTQYF
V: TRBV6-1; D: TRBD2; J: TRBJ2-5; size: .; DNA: TGTGCCAGCAGTCGCCTTTGGGGGGGGCAAGAGACCCAGTACTTC; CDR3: CASSRLWGGQETQYF
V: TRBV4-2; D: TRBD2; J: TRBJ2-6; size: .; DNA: TGTGCCAGCAGCCAAGGGGGGGGCTCTGGGGCCAACGTCCTGACTTTC; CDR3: CASSQGGGSGANVLTF
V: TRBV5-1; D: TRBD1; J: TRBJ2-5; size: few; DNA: TGCGCCAGCAGCTTAAACCAGGGGGCCGGGGAGACCCAGTACTTC; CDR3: CASSLNQGAGETQYF
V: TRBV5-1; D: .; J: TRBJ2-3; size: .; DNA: TGCGCCAGCAGCTTAGGGGGACGGACTCTCGATACGCAGTATTTT; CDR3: CASSLGGRTLDTQYF
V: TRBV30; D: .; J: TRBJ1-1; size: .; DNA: TGTGCCTGGAGTGCCTGGAGCACTGAAGCTTTCTTT; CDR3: CAWSAWSTEAFF
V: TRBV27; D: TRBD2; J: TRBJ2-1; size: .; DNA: TGTGCCAGCAGTTCGGCCGGACTAGCGGCGAACTCCTACAATGAGCAGTTCTTC; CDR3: CASSSAGLAANSYNEQFF
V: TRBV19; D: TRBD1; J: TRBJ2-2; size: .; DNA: TGTGCCAGTAGCACAGGGACAGCGAACACCGGGGAGCTGTTTTTT; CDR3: CASSTGTANTGELFF
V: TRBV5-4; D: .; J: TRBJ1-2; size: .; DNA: TGTGCCAGCAGCTTGGTCACGGGTAACGATGGCTACACCTTC; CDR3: CASSLVTGNDGYTF
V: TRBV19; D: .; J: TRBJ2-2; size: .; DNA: TGTGCCAGTAGTATCGGGGGTAACGCCGGGGAGCTGTTTTTT; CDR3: CASSIGGNAGELFF
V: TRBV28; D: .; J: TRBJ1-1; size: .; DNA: TGTGCCAGCTTCGGGGGCACTGAAGCTTTCTTT; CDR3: CASFGGTEAFF
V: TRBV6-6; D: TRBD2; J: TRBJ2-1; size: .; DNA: TGTGCCAGCAGTTTAACTAGCGGGGGGGCTGGAAATGAGCAGTTCTTC; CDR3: CASSLTSGGAGNEQFF
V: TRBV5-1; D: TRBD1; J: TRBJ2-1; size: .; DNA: TGCGCCAGCAGCTACAGGGGATTCGTGCACAATGAGCAGTTCTTC; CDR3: CASSYRGFVHNEQFF
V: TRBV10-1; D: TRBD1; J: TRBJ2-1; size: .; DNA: TGCGCCAGCAGTAAAGGGGGGACAGGGGACAATGAGCAGTTCTTC; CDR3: CASSKGGTGDNEQFF
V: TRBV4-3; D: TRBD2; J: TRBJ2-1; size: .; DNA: TGCGCCAGCAGCCAAGATTGGCCAGCGGGGGTATACAATGAGCAGTTCTTC; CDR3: CASSQDWPAGVYNEQFF
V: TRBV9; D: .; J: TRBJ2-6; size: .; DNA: TGTGCCAGCAGCGTAGGGGCCGGGGTCGGGGCCAACGTCCTGACTTTC; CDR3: CASSVGAGVGANVLTF
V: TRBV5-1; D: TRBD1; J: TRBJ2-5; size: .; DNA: TGCGCCAGCAGCTACGGGACAGGGGCTCAAGAGACCCAGTACTTC; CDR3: CASSYGTGAQETQYF
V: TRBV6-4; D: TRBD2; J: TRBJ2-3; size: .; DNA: TGTGCCAGCAGCCAGACTAGCGGGGGCACAGATACGCAGTATTTT; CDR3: CASSQTSGGTDTQYF
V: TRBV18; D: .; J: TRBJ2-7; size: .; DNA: TGTGCCAGCTCACCCGGGGGATGGGGGGAGCAGTACTTC; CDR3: CASSPGGWGEQYF
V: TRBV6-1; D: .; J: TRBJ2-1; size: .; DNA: TGTGCCAGCATCTCCCCCTCCTACAATGAGCAGTTCTTC; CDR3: CASISPSYNEQFF
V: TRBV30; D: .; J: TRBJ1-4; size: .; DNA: TGTGCCTGGATGCGGGGGACGGAGAATGAAAAACTGTTTTTT; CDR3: CAWMRGTENEKLFF
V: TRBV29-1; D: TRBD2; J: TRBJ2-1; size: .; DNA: TGCAGCGCCGCCTCGACTAGCGGACCCTACAATGAGCAGTTCTTC; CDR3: CSAASTSGPYNEQFF
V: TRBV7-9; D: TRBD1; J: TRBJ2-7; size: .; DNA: TGTGCCAGCAGCATTCTAACGGGACAGGGGGCGCAAGGCTACGAGCAGTACTTC; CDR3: CASSILTGQGAQGYEQYF
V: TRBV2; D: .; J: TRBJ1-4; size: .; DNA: TGTGCCAGCAGCCGCCTCAGTGAAAAACTGTTTTTT; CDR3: CASSRLSEKLFF
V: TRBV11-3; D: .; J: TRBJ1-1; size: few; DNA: TGTGCCAGCAGCTTCCCTAACAGGGAGGGTGAAGCTTTCTTT; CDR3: CASSFPNREGEAFF
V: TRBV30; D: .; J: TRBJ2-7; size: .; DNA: TGTGCCTGGAGTGTAAGTTCTTTGGCGGCTAGGTACTTC; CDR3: CAWSVSSLAARYF
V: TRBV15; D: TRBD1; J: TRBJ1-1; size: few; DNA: TGTGCCACAAAAGGGGGCCGGGGCAACACTGAAGCTTTCTTT; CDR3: CATKGGRGNTEAFF
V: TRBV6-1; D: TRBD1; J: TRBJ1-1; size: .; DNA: TGTGCCAGCACTGGGATGGTGACAGGGTACACTGAAGCTTTCTTT; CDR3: CASTGMVTGYTEAFF
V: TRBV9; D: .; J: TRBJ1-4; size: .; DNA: TGTGCCAGCAGCGTAGCTACGTTCGGGGAACTGTTTTTT; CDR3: CASSVATFGELFF
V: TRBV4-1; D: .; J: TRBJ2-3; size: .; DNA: TGCGCCAGCAGCCAAGAGAAGAGACTAACAGATACGCAGTATTTT; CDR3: CASSQEKRLTDTQYF
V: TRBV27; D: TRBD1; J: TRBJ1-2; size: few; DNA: TGTGCCAGCAGTTTAAGGGTAGGGGGCAACTATGGCTACACCTTC; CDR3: CASSLRVGGNYGYTF
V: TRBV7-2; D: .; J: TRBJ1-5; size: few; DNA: TGTGCCAGCAGCTTAGATGGGGGGAGAGATCAGCCCCAGCATTTT; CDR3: CASSLDGGRDQPQHF
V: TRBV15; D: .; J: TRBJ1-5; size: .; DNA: TGTGCCACCAGCAGTTCTGGGAAGGGGCCTTATAGCAATCAGCCCCAGCATTTT; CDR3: CATSSSGKGPYSNQPQHF
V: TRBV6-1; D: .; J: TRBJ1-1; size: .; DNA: TGTGCCAGCCAGGTCCCATACACTGAAGCTTTCTTT; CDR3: CASQVPYTEAFF
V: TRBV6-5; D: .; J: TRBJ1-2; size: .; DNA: TGTGCCAGCAGTGTTAGGGGTTCCGGCTACACCTTC; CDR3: CASSVRGSGYTF
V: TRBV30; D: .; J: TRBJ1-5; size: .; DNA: TGTGCCTGGAGTGTCTCCTTGGGAGGGAAGCCCCAGCATTTT; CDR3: CAWSVSLGGKPQHF
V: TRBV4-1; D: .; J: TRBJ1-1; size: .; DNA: TGCGCCAGCAGCCAAGGGACGGGGGAAGCTTTCTTT; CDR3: CASSQGTGEAFF
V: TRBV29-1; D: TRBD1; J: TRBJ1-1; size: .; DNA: TGCAGCGGCGCAGGGGGTGCCCACACTGAAGCTTTCTTT; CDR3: CSGAGGAHTEAFF
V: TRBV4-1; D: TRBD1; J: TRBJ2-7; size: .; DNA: TGCGCCAGCAGAGACAGGGGAGGCGAGCAGTACTTC; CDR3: CASRDRGGEQYF
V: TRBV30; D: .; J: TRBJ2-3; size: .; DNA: TGTGCCTTCTCCAGGGGAAGTTTGGTAGATACGCAGTATTTT; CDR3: CAFSRGSLVDTQYF
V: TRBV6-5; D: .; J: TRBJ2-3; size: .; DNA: TGTGCCAGCAGTTACACTAGCTCTGCAGATACGCAGTATTTT; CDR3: CASSYTSSADTQYF
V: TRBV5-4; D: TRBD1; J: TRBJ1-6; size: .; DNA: TGTGCCAGCAGCCAGGGGGCTGGTAATTCACCCCTCCACTTT; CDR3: CASSQGAGNSPLHF
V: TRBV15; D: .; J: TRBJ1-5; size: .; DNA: TGTGCCACCAGCAGAGTCAGCGGTCAGCCCCAGCATTTT; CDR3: CATSRVSGQPQHF
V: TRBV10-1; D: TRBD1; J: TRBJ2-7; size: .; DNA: TGCGCCAGCAGTGAGTCCTCTTCGACAGGGTTTTTCGCGAAGCAGTACTTC; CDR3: CASSESSSTGFFAKQYF
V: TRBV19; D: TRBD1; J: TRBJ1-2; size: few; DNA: TGTGCCAGTAACCTACAGGGGGCGGACTATGGCTACACCTTC; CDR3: CASNLQGADYGYTF